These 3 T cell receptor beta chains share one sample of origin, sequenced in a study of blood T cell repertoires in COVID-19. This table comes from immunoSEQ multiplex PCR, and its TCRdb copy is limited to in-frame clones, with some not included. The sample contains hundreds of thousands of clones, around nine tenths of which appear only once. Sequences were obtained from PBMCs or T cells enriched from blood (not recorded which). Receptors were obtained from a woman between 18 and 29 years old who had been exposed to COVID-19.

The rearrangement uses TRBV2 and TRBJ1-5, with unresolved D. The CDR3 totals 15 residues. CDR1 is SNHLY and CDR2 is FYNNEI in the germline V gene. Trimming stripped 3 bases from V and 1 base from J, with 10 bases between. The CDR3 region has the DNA TGTGCCAGCAGTGATGAGCACTTCAGCAATCAGCCCCAGCATTTT. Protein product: CASSDEHFSNQPQHF.

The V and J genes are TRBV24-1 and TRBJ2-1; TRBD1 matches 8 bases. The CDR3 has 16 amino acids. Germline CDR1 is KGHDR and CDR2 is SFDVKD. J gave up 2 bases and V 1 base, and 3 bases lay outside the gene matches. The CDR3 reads CATSDFTGGTYNEQFF. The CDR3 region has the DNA TGTGCCACCAGTGATTTTACAGGGGGAACCTACAATGAGCAGTTCTTC.

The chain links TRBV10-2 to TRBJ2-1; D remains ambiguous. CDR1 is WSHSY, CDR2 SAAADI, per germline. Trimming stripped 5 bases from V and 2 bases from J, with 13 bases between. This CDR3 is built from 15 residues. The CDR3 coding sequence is TGCGCCAGCAGTCTGGGCTTTGAGACCTACAATGAGCAGTTCTTC. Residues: CASSLGFETYNEQFF.